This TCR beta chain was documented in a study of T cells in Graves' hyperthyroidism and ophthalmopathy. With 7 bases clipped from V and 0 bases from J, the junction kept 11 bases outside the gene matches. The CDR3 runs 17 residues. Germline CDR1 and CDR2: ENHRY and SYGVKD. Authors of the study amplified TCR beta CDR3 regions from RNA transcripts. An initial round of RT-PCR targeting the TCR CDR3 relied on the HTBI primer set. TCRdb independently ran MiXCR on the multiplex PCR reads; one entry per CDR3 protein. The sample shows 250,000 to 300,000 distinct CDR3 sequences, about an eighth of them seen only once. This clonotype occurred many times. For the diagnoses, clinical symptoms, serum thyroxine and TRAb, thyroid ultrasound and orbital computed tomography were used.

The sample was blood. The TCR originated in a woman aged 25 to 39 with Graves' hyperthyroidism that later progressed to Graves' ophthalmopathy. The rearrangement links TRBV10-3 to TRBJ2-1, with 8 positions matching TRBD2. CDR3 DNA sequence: TGTGCCATCACGGGGGGGGAGAAAGGGGTCTCCTACAATGAGCAGTTCTTC. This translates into CAITGGEKGVSYNEQFF.